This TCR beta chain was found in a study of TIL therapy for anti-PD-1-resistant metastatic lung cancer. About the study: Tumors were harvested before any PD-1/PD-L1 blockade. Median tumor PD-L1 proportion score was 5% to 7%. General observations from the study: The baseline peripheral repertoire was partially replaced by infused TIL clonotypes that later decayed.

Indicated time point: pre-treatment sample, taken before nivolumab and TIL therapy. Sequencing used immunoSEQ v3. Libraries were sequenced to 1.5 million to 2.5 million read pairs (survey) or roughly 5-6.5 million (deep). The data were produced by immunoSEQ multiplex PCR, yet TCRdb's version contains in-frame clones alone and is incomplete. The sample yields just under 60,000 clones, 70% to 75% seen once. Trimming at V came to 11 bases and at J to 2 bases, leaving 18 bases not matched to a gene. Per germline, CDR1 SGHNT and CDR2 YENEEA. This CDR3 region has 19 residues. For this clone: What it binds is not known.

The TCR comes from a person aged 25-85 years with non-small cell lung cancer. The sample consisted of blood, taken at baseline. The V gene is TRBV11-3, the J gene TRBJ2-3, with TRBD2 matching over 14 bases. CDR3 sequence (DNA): TGTGCCTCCAGCCGAACCGGACTAGCGGGGGGCCGGGACACAGATACGCAGTATTTT. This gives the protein CASSRTGLAGGRDTDTQYF.